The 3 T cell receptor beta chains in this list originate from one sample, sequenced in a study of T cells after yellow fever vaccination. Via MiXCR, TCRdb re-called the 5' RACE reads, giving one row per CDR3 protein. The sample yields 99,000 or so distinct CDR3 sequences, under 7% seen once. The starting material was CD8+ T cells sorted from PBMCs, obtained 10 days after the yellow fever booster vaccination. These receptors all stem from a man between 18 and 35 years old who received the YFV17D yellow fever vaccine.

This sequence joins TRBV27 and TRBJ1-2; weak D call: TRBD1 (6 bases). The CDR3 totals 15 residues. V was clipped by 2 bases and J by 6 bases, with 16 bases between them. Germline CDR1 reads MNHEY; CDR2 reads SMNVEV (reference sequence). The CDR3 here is CASSLTKGGRDGYTF. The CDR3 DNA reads TGTGCCAGCAGTTTAACTAAAGGGGGGCGAGATGGCTACACCTTC.

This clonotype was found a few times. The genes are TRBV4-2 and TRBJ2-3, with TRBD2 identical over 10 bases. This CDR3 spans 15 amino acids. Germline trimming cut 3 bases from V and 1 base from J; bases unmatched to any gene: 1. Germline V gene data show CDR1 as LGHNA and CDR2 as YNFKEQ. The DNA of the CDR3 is TGTGCCAGCAGCCATCTAGCGGGGGGCACAGATACGCAGTATTTT. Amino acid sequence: CASSHLAGGTDTQYF.

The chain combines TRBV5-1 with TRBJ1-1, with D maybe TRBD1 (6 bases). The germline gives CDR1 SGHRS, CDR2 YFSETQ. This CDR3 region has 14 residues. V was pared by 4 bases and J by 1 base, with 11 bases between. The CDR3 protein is CASSPQGPNTEAFF. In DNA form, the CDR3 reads TGCGCCAGCAGCCCCCAGGGGCCGAACACTGAAGCTTTCTTT.